The next 17 T cell receptor beta chains were all read from a single sample in a study of shared clonotypes between healthy human individuals. Cells designated naive CD8 were CD45RO-negative and were positively selected for CCR7, with terminally differentiated effector memory CD45RA+ cells excluded. Assay: immunoSEQ multiplex PCR; the TCRdb copy retains only in-frame clones and omits some. The sample lists 1.5 million to 2.5 million clones; about 95% were seen once. The specimen sequenced was naive CD8+ T cells sorted from blood. These receptors were taken from a man aged 18 to 30 in good health.

This sequence joins TRBV7-6 and TRBJ1-2; D not certain. The CDR3 is 17 residues long. Trimming stripped 1 base from V and 5 bases from J, with 20 bases between. From germline, CDR1 is SGHVS and CDR2 FNYEAQ. CDR3 amino acids: CASSLGEPGASPYGYTF. The CDR3 region has the DNA TGTGCCAGCAGCTTAGGGGAACCGGGAGCTTCCCCTTATGGCTACACCTTC.

This chain links TRBV5-1 with TRBJ2-3; D unclear. Germline CDR1 and CDR2: SGHRS and YFSETQ. Trimming removed 4 bases from V and 5 bases from J, with 11 bases in between. The CDR3 consists of 13 residues. The CDR3 here is CASSAGSLDTQYF. As DNA, the CDR3 is TGCGCCAGCAGCGCAGGATCCCTAGATACGCAGTATTTT.

The chain uses TRBV25-1 and TRBJ2-3, with D hard to call. The length of the CDR3 is 13 residues. V lost 4 bases and J lost 2, with 7 bases in between. CDR1 is MGHDK, CDR2 SYGVNS, per germline. CDR3 loop: CASSVGYTDTQYF. As DNA, the CDR3 is TGTGCCAGCAGTGTGGGGTACACAGATACGCAGTATTTT.

The rearrangement links TRBV7-9 to TRBJ1-5; D is unclear. The V gene lost 3 bases and the J gene lost 3 bases, with 9 bases spanning the gap. Germline V gene sequence: CDR1 SEHNR, CDR2 FQNEAQ (reference sequence). There are 14 residues in the CDR3. The CDR3 loop reads CASSFEGYNQPQHF. CDR3 nucleotides: TGTGCCAGCAGCTTCGAGGGCTACAATCAGCCCCAGCATTTT. The variable domain in full, completed from reference TRBV7-9 and TRBJ1-5, reads DTGVSQNPRHKITKRGQNVTFRCDPISEHNRLYWYRQTLGQGPEFLTYFQNEAQLEKSRLLSDRFSAERPKGSFSTLEIQRTEQGDSAMYLCASSFEGYNQPQHFGDGTRLSIL.

This clone came up once. The V call is TRBV28, the J call TRBJ2-5; 8 bases agree with TRBD2. The CDR3 has 12 residues. Germline V gene lookup returns CDR1 MDHEN and CDR2 SYDVKM. Trimming removed 7 bases from V and 4 bases from J; junction bases left unmatched: 2. CDR3 protein: CASNAGGETQYF. The CDR3 nucleotides are TGTGCCAGCAATGCGGGGGGAGAGACCCAGTACTTC. Using reference TRBV28 and TRBJ2-5 for the parts outside the CDR3, the full variable domain is DVKVTQSSRYLVKRTGEKVFLECVQDMDHENMFWYRQDPGLGLRLIYFSYDVKMKEKGDIPEGYSVSREKKERFSLILESASTNQTSMYLCASNAGGETQYFGPGTRLLVL.

The chain couples TRBV28 to TRBJ2-7; TRBD1 agrees at 7 bases. Germline lookup yields CDR1 MDHEN and CDR2 SYDVKM. J gave up 3 bases and V 3 bases, and 8 bases lay outside the gene matches. The CDR3 runs to 15 residues. DNA of the CDR3: TGTGCCAGCAGTTTTCACTCGACAGGGCGCTACGAGCAGTACTTC. This translates into CASSFHSTGRYEQYF.

This sequence joins TRBV4-1 and TRBJ1-5, with 7 bases that match TRBD1. The CDR3 length is 18 residues. V lost 0 bases and J lost 1; bases outside the gene matches: 9. Looked up from germline, CDR1 is MGHRA and CDR2 is YSYEKL. CDR3 DNA: TGCGCCAGCAGCCAAGAACGGGGTACACAGGGGAGCAATCAGCCCCAGCATTTT. As protein: CASSQERGTQGSNQPQHF.

This clone is a singleton in its sample. The rearrangement joins TRBV15 to TRBJ2-2; tentative D call: TRBD2 (6 bases). Germline CDR1 and CDR2: LNHNV and YYDKDF (reference sequence). V lost 0 bases, J lost 0 bases, and 11 bases lay in between. The CDR3 consists of 17 residues. The CDR3, as DNA: TGTGCCACCAGCAGAGATTGGGCGGGGACGAACACCGGGGAGCTGTTTTTT. Residues: CATSRDWAGTNTGELFF. Full variable domain (rest looked up from reference TRBV15 and TRBJ2-2): DAMVIQNPRYQVTQFGKPVTLSCSQTLNHNVMYWYQQKSSQAPKLLFHYYDKDFNNEADTPDNFQSRRPNTSFCFLDIRSPGLGDTAMYLCATSRDWAGTNTGELFFGEGSRLTVL.

The rearrangement links TRBV7-6 to TRBJ2-7, with 9 bases identical to TRBD2. V lost 5 bases, J lost 2 bases, and 10 bases stayed unmatched. Germline-derived CDR1 and CDR2 are SGHVS and FNYEAQ. CDR3 length: 16 residues. The CDR3 is CASSQGTSSSTYEQYF. CDR3 nucleotide sequence: TGTGCCAGCAGCCAGGGGACTAGCTCGTCGACCTACGAGCAGTACTTC.

As to this clone: Distinct nucleotide sequences in the sample also encode this CDR3. The chain employs TRBV29-1 and TRBJ2-7; D gene uncertain. Trimming pared 5 bases from V and 1 base from J, leaving 3 bases between. CDR1 is SQVTM, CDR2 ANQGSEA, per germline. This CDR3 spans 10 amino acids. The CDR3 is CSVRSYEQYF. The CDR3 bases are TGCAGCGTTAGATCCTACGAGCAGTACTTC.

The chain couples TRBV27 to TRBJ2-7; TRBD1 matches at 8 bases. This CDR3 contains 14 residues. With 6 bases clipped from V and 3 bases from J, the junction kept 7 bases outside the gene matches. Germline V gene sequence: CDR1 MNHEY, CDR2 SMNVEV (reference sequence). CDR3 DNA: TGTGCCAGCAGGGCCTGGACAGGGAACTACGAGCAGTACTTC. Protein product: CASRAWTGNYEQYF.

As regards this clone: Other DNA sequences of this sample code for an identical CDR3. The rearrangement joins TRBV9 to TRBJ2-7; 10 nucleotides line up with TRBD2. V lost 2 bases, J lost 7 bases, and 6 bases stayed unmatched. Germline assignment: CDR1 SGDLS and CDR2 YYNGEE. The CDR3 has 14 residues. The DNA for the CDR3 is TGTGCCAGCAGCGTGGGCAGCGGGAGGGATGAGCAGTACTTC. It specifies CASSVGSGRDEQYF.

This clone has just one count. The chain uses TRBV21-1 and TRBJ2-7; TRBD2, the table's D call, lacks a check against the DNA. TRBV21-1 is assigned pseudogene status. The CDR3 has 16 residues. The CDR3 sequence: CASRGTSGRIHYEQYF. CDR3 DNA: TGTGCCAGCAGAGGGACTAGCGGGAGAATACACTACGAGCAGTACTTC.

V is TRBV28 and J is TRBJ1-1, with TRBD1 matching 9 bases. The CDR3 has 14 residues. Trimming at V came to 4 bases and at J to 6 bases, leaving 6 bases not matched to a gene. From germline, CDR1 is MDHEN and CDR2 SYDVKM. The CDR3, as DNA: TGTGCCAGCAGTTGGGGACAGGGCCTCTCTGAAGCTTTCTTT. Its protein product is CASSWGQGLSEAFF.

This clone came up once. This chain joins TRBV2 and TRBJ2-7; no reliable D call. Trimming cost V 6 bases and J 7 bases, with 13 bases left between them. Looked up from germline, CDR1 is SNHLY and CDR2 is FYNNEI. The CDR3 covers 12 residues. For the CDR3, the DNA is TGTGCCAGCAGCCAGGATCCTCGGGAGCAGTACTTC. Its protein is CASSQDPREQYF.

This clone was counted only a few times. J is TRBJ1-2 and V is TRBV19, with 8 bases lining up with TRBD1. Unmatched junction bases numbered 2, after V lost 5 bases and J lost 3 bases. This CDR3 has 13 amino acids. The germline CDR1 and CDR2 sequences are LNHDA and SQIVND (reference sequence). In DNA form, the CDR3 reads TGTGCCAGTAGTGTGACAGGGGACTATGGCTACACCTTC. Protein product: CASSVTGDYGYTF.

V gene TRBV5-1 combines with J gene TRBJ1-2, with D perhaps matching TRBD1 (5 bases). CDR3 size: 14 residues. Trimming stripped 2 bases from V and 6 bases from J, with 14 bases between. Looked up from germline, CDR1 is SGHRS and CDR2 is YFSETQ. DNA of the CDR3: TGCGCCAGCAGCTTAGGGACCGCCGACGATGGCTACACCTTC. This codes for CASSLGTADDGYTF.